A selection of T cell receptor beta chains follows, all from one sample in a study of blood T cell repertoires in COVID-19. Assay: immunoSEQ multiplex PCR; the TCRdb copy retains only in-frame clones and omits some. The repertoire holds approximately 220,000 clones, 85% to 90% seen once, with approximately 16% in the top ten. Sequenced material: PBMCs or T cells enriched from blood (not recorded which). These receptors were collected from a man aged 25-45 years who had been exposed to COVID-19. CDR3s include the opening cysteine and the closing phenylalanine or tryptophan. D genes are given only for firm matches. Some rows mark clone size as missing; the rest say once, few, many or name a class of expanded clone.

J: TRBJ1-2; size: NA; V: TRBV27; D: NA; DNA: TGTGCCAGCAGTTTATCGGAGCTTGGGAGTAGCGGCTACACCTTC; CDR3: CASSLSELGSSGYTF
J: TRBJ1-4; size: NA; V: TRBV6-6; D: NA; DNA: TGTGCCAGCAGTGGACGGACGGGGAATGAAAAACTGTTTTTT; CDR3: CASSGRTGNEKLFF
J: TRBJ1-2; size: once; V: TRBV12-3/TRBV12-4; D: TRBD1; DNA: TGTGCCAGCAGAGAGGGGGCAAACTATGGCTACACCTTC; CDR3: CASREGANYGYTF
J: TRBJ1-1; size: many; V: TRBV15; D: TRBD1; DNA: TGTGCCACCAGCAGCCGGATTGGGGGATACGACCGGGACAGGGGCACTGAAGCTTTCTTT; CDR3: CATSSRIGGYDRDRGTEAFF
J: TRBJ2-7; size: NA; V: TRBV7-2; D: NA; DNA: TGTGCCAGCAGCTTACTAAGCGAGCAGTACTTC; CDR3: CASSLLSEQYF
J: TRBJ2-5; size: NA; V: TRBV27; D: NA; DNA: TGTGCCAGCAGTTTGGGCGGGTTACAAGAGACCCAGTACTTC; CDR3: CASSLGGLQETQYF
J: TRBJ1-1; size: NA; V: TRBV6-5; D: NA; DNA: TGTGCCAGCAGTTCCGGCACTGAAGCTTTCTTT; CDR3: CASSSGTEAFF
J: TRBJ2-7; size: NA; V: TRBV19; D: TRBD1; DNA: TGTGCCAGTAGTATACGGGACAGGGGGAACTACGAGCAGTACTTC; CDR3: CASSIRDRGNYEQYF
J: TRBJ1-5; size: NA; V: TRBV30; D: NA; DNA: TGTGCCTGGAGTGCCCAGTTGTTTGCTCAGCCCCAGCATTTT; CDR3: CAWSAQLFAQPQHF
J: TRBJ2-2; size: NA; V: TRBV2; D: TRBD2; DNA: TGTGCCAGCAGTGTTGTAGCGGGGGGGTCCGGGGAGCTGTTTTTT; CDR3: CASSVVAGGSGELFF
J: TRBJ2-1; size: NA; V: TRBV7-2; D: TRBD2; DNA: TGTGCCAGCAGTCCGAGCGGGGGGCCTTACAATGAGCAGTTCTTC; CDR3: CASSPSGGPYNEQFF
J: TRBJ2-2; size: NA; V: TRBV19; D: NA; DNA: TGTGCCAGATCCGGACAGCCCACCGGGGAGCTGTTTTTT; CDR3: CARSGQPTGELFF
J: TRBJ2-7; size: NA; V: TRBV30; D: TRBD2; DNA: TGTGCCTGGAAGGCTAGCGGACGCTACGAGCAGTACTTC; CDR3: CAWKASGRYEQYF